This T cell receptor beta chain was profiled in a study of response to subunit inactivated influenza vaccine. Findings and limits, study-wide: A suggestion made by the authors is that each seasonal influenza vaccination recruits few new T cells.

There are 18 residues in the CDR3. Germline-derived CDR1 and CDR2 are LGHNA and YSLEER. With 0 bases clipped from V and 3 bases from J, the junction kept 11 bases outside the gene matches. In TCRdb, the RT-PCR reads were re-called with MiXCR into one record per CDR3 protein. The data show 500,000 to 600,000 distinct CDR3 sequences, with around 13% seen just once and about an eighth held by the top ten. Details on this clonotype: Antigen: not known.

The sample consisted of PBMCs from blood, taken roughly 6 weeks after vaccination. V gene TRBV4-3 combines with J gene TRBJ2-1, with TRBD2 matching over 7 bases. The TCR sequence derives from a man aged 45-65 years who received an inactivated influenza vaccine. CDR3 sequence: CASSQDWVGRENYNEQFF. CDR3 nucleotide sequence: TGCGCCAGCAGCCAAGATTGGGTGGGGCGGGAGAACTACAATGAGCAGTTCTTC.